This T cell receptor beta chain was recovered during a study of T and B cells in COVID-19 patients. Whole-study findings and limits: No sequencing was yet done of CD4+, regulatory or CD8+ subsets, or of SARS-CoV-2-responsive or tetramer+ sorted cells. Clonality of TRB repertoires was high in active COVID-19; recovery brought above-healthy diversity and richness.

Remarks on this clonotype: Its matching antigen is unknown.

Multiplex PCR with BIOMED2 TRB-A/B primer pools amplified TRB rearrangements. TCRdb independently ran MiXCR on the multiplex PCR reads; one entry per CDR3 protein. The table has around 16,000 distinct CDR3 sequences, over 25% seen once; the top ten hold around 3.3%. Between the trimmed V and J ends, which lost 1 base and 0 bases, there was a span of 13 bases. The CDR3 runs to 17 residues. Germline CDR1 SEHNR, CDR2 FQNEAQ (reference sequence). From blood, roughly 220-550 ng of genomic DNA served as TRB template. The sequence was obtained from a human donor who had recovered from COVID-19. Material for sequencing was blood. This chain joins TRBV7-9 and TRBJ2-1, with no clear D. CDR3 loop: CASSLGLAASSYNEQFF. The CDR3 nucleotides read TGTGCCAGCAGCTTAGGCCTCGCGGCGAGCTCCTACAATGAGCAGTTCTTC.